This T cell receptor (beta chain) was observed in a study of beta chain features in type 1 diabetes (dated by TCRdb to the late 2010s). Broadly, across the study: Patients and healthy donors did not differ in mean age, gender distribution, total cell number or subset yield. Regulatory and stem cell-like memory subsets were obtained from only 8 patients and roughly 8 healthy donors, while naive and central memory subsets were obtained from all 30 or so donors. A total of around 110,000,000 sorted cells were examined across all samples, and RNA yield correlated strongly with the number of cells per subset. The study compared TCRB repertoires of sorted circulating CD4+ T cell subsets between recently diagnosed type 1 diabetes patients and matched healthy donors. On the study overall, not on this receptor specifically: Type 1 diabetes patients showed a moderate but significant shortening of TCRB CDR3 length in all four CD4+ subsets. HLA sub-analyses involved small numbers of individuals, so any influence of HLA type on TCRB rearrangement remained unresolved. PCR may preferentially amplify shorter templates, but because patient and control samples were amplified and corrected together, any resulting skew would affect both groups equally. Naive, central memory and regulatory TCRB repertoires appeared to be more alike among patients than among healthy donors. At VDJ recombination sites, patients with type 1 diabetes made fewer insertions and deleted more nucleotides, a pattern implying thymic rearrangement abnormalities. Sequencing cDNA rather than genomic DNA could over-represent highly expressing activated cells, although activation and CD3 levels did not differ between groups.

The High Capacity cDNA Reverse Transcription Kit was used to reverse transcribe all of the isolated RNA, meaning that expressed TCRB transcripts were what got sequenced. Deep immunoSEQ sequencing was applied to naive, central memory and regulatory T cell samples, giving an average of roughly 3.3 million total reads per sample. Sorted cells were lysed in RLT buffer and RNA was extracted with DNase-treated RNeasy Micro or Mini kits, depending on cell number. Each cell subset was processed separately to prevent cross-contamination, with patient and healthy donor samples processed together. Using the immunoSEQ multiplex PCR, TCRB sequences were amplified from cDNA into 87-bp fragments spanning the CDR3 region. Amplicons were sequenced on the Illumina HiSeq platform. In the source study's methods: Synthetic template baselines were used to correct PCR bias computationally, reads within Hamming distance 2 were collapsed together, and singletons that could not be merged were discarded. Reads were aligned against IMGT so that V, D and J genes, CDR3 length and insertions or deletions at six rearrangement sites could be assigned. Within each subset, clonotype counts were normalized to sorted cell number, and only after that were true diversity and Gini coefficients computed with the tcR R package. The overlap coefficient, calculated on TCRB nucleotide sequences, was used to quantify repertoire sharing. As a proxy for the pre-selection repertoire, out-of-frame TCRB sequences from naive cells were analyzed. TCRdb obtained this table from immuneACCESS and retained in-frame rearrangements with V and J assigned. These tables miss some clones; where compared with another copy, unresolved V genes account for less than half of the shortfall, and the remainder is unexplained. V and J calls and clone size are given by that table; D and trimming were obtained from the DNA. The sample data list 400,000 to 450,000 clones, and 14% of these were observed just once. The ten largest clones take up less than 0.04% of the sample.

Notes on this clone: The antigen it binds to is not known. Base quality data are lacking; no much larger clone is found one base away.

From each donor, a single peripheral blood sample of 100 to 150 mL on average was drawn into heparinised tubes. A BD FACSAria II and a panel including CD45RO, CCR7, CD25, CD127, CD95 and CD27 were used to sort naive, central memory, regulatory and stem cell-like memory CD4+ T cells. Purity was above 95% for every sorted population. PBMCs were separated immediately by Lymphoprep density gradient centrifugation and were stained directly, without being cultured. To minimize batch effects, samples were stained and sorted in pairs, one healthy donor with one patient per experiment. This receptor was taken from a man aged 25-40 years in good health. The sequencing input was naive CD4+ T cells from blood. The cell subset or site label here, explained by the study, means: true naive CD4+ T cells.

The nucleotide sequence is TGCGCCAGCAGCCGTAGGGACTTTACCGACACCGGGGAGCTGTTTTTT. Its coded protein is CASSRRDFTDTGELFF. This chain is built from TRBV4-1 and TRBJ2-2; a tentative D match to TRBD2 spans 6 bases. V is shortened by 4 bases, J by 3 bases, and the region joining them spans 15 bases. CDR1 MGHRA and CDR2 YSYEKL were looked up in the germline V gene. There are 16 amino acids in the CDR3, from cysteine to phenylalanine inclusive. CDR3 DNA only is kept here, 48 bases in frame from base 1.